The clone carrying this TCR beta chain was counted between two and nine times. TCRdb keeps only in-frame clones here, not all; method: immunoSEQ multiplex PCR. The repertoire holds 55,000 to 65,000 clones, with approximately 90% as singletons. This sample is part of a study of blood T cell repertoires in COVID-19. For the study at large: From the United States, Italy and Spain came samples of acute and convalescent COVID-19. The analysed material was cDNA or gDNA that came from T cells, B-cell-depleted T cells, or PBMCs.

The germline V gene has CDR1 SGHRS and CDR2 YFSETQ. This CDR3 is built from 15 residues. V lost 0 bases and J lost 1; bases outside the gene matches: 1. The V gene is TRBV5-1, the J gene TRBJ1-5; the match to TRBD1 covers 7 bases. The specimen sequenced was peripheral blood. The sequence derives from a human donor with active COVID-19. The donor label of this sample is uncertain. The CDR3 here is CASSLAGGSNQPQHF. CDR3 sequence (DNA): TGCGCCAGCAGCTTGGCAGGGGGGAGCAATCAGCCCCAGCATTTT.